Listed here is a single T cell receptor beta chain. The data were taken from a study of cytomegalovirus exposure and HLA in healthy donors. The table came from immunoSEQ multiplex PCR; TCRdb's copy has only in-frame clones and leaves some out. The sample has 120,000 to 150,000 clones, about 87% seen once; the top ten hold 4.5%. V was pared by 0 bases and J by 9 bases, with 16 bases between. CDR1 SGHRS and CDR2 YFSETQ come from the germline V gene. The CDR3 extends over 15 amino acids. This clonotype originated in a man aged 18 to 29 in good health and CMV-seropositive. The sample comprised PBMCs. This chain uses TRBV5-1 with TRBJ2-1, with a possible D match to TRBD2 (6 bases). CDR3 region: CASSLAVGSKGEQFF. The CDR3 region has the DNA TGCGCCAGCAGCTTGGCTGTCGGGAGTAAGGGTGAGCAGTTCTTC.